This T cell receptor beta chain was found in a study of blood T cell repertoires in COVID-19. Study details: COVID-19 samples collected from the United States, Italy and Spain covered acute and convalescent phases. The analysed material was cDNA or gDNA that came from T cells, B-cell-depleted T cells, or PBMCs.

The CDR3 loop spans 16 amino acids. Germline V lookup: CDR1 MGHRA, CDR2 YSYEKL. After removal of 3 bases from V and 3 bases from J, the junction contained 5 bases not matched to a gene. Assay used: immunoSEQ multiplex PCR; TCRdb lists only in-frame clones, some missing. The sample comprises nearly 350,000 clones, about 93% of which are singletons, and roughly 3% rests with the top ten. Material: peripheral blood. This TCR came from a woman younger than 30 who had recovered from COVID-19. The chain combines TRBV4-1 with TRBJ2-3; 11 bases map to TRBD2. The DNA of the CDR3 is TGCGCCAGCAGCCACCCGGCTAGCGGGAGGACAGATACGCAGTATTTT. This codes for CASSHPASGRTDTQYF.